The clone carrying this T cell receptor (beta chain) was detected a few times. As yet, its antigen is unknown. This sample stems from a study of early T cells in non-severe SARS-CoV-2 infection. Each single cDNA molecule received a unique molecular identifier. TCRdb re-analysed the 5' RACE reads in MiXCR, keeping a single row per CDR3 protein. The data show 45,000 to 50,000 distinct CDR3 sequences, about 6.2% seen once. Study findings and constraints: Clonotype matching in VDJdb favored anti-spike CD8 responses and did not capture private and CD4 specificities.

This TCR came from an adult who was a healthcare worker with PCR-confirmed SARS-CoV-2 infection or an uninfected control (not recorded which). The starting material was whole blood, obtained at baseline.

CDR3 amino acids: CASSQRLAGAGEQYF. As DNA, the CDR3 is TGTGCCAGCAGTCAGAGACTAGCGGGAGCGGGCGAGCAGTACTTC. The V call is TRBV7-2, the J call TRBJ2-7, with 12 bases identical to TRBD2. V dropped 6 bases and J dropped 6; count of bases not matched to a gene: 9. CDR1 and CDR2 (germline): SGHTA, FQGNSA. This CDR3 is 15 amino acids long.